Listed below are T cell receptor beta chains from one sample, sequenced in a study of a mutant IDH1 vaccine in newly diagnosed glioma. Sequencing used immunoSEQ multiplex PCR; TCRdb keeps in-frame clones, though not all of them. This sample has around 50,000 clones, with 70% to 85% found just once. For these TCRs, the target antigens are not known. Sample: PBMCs, taken from a glioma patient whose treatment included an IDH1 peptide vaccine. The receptor set was obtained from a man aged 35-49 years with glioma. CDR3s include the opening cysteine and the closing phenylalanine or tryptophan. The D gene is left open where the match is weak. Clone size is given for some rows only: seen once, a few or many times, or a class if the clone is expanded.

-	TRBV13	TRBJ1-4	11	-	TGTGCCAGCAGCTTTCGGGAATCACTGTTTTTT	CASSFRESLFF
-	TRBV15	TRBJ2-7	17	TRBD1	TGTGCCACCAGCAGGGCCGGGACAGGGGAGGCCACCTACGAGCAGTACTTC	CATSRAGTGEATYEQYF
-	TRBV7-9	TRBJ2-7	15	TRBD1	TGTGCCAGCAGCCCCTACCGGGACAGGGGCCACGAGCAGTACTTC	CASSPYRDRGHEQYF
-	TRBV5-4	TRBJ1-2	15	TRBD1	TGTGCCAGCAGCCTGCAGGGGGGGGTCTACTATGGCTACACCTTC	CASSLQGGVYYGYTF
-	TRBV27	TRBJ2-7	8	-	TGTGCCAGCATTTCGCAGTACTTC	CASISQYF
-	TRBV5-1	TRBJ2-7	17	-	TGCGCCAGCAGCCACGTCTATGAGGAGGCCTCCTACTACGAGCAGTACTTC	CASSHVYEEASYYEQYF
-	TRBV5-1	TRBJ2-5	15	TRBD2	TGCGCCAGCAGCTTGTCAGCGGGGGGACAAGAGACCCAGTACTTC	CASSLSAGGQETQYF
-	TRBV19	TRBJ1-5	16	TRBD1	TGTGCCAGTAGTTCACCGGGACAGGGCGCGGATCAGCCCCAGCATTTT	CASSSPGQGADQPQHF
-	TRBV13	TRBJ2-3	18	TRBD1	TGTGCCAGCAGCTACATTATATCGGGACAGGGGGCCACAGATACGCAGTATTTT	CASSYIISGQGATDTQYF
-	TRBV7-9	TRBJ2-2	15	-	TGTGCCAGCAGCTTAGAACTCGCCTACACCGGGGAGCTGTTTTTT	CASSLELAYTGELFF
-	TRBV25-1	TRBJ1-5	13	-	TGTGCCAGCAGTGAATATAGCAATCAGCCCCAGCATTTT	CASSEYSNQPQHF
-	TRBV5-1	TRBJ2-1	15	TRBD2	TGCGCCAGCAGCAAGGGACTAGCGGTCGACAATGAGCAGTTCTTC	CASSKGLAVDNEQFF
-	TRBV11-2	TRBJ1-1	12	-	TGTGCCAGCAGCTTTGGGGGGACTGAAGCTTTCTTT	CASSFGGTEAFF
few	TRBV2	TRBJ2-2	16	TRBD1	TGTGCCAGCAGTGCATCGGCAGGGGGCAGCACCGGGGAGCTGTTTTTT	CASSASAGGSTGELFF
-	TRBV10-2	TRBJ2-6	15	-	TGCGCCAGCAGTGAGTTAGGGTCTGGGGCCAACGTCCTGACTTTC	CASSELGSGANVLTF
-	TRBV7-9	TRBJ1-1	16	-	TGTGCCAGCAGCTTAGGGATGACAGGCCCGAACACTGAAGCTTTCTTT	CASSLGMTGPNTEAFF
-	TRBV2	TRBJ2-2	15	TRBD1	TGTGCCAGCAGGCCTGGGACAGTGAACACCGGGGAGCTGTTTTTT	CASRPGTVNTGELFF
-	TRBV6-1	TRBJ1-6	17	-	TGTGCCAGCAGTGAGGGGAGGGCTTCCTCCTATAATTCACCCCTCCACTTT	CASSEGRASSYNSPLHF
-	TRBV5-1	TRBJ1-2	12	-	TGCGCCAGCAGCTTGGGTCGGGGCGGCTACACCTTC	CASSLGRGGYTF
-	TRBV6-5	TRBJ1-5	14	-	TGTGCCAGCTCCCAGGGCAACTTGAATCAGCCCCAGCATTTT	CASSQGNLNQPQHF
-	TRBV19	TRBJ2-6	16	-	TGTGCCAGTAGTAGACCGGACATTTCCGGGGCCAACGTCCTGACTTTC	CASSRPDISGANVLTF